This TCR beta chain was documented in a study of T cell responses to AZD1222 COVID-19 vaccine. TCRdb's table, derived via immunoSEQ multiplex PCR, lists solely in-frame clones and lacks some. The sample lists approximately 80,000 clones, around 91% occurring once. V dropped 0 bases and J dropped 0; count of bases not matched to a gene: 5. Germline V gene lookup returns CDR1 MNHEY and CDR2 SVGEGT. The CDR3 spans 18 residues. In regard to this clone: The antigen is undetermined.

Points from the study as a whole: Compared with day 0, the breadth and depth of the Spike-specific TCR repertoire rose significantly after two doses of AZD1222.

The chain combines TRBV6-2 or TRBV6-3 with TRBJ2-3; 11 bases are shared with TRBD2. The TCR sequence derives from an adult in good health. The input for sequencing was peripheral blood, taken on day 0 of AZD1222 vaccination. The CDR3 sequence: CASSYSGTSGFSTDTQYF. CDR3 nucleotide sequence: TGTGCCAGCAGTTACTCCGGGACTAGCGGCTTTAGCACAGATACGCAGTATTTT.